This T cell receptor (beta chain) stems from a study of blood T cell repertoires in COVID-19. Study information: Researchers got acute and convalescent COVID-19 samples from the United States, Italy and Spain. PBMCs, B-cell-depleted T cells, or T cells provided the cDNA or gDNA that made up the material.

The CDR3 contains 15 residues. With 2 bases clipped from V and 4 bases from J, the junction kept 2 bases outside the gene matches. Germline loops: CDR1 SEHNR, CDR2 FQNEAQ (reference sequence). Original handling: Cell counts per sample came from amplifying reference gene primers. The assay was immunoSEQ multiplex PCR, and TCRdb's table has in-frame clones only and misses some. For V, J and clone size, that table is used; D and trimming come from the DNA. This table has 400,000 to 550,000 clones, about 89% appearing once. This clonotype originated in a woman in her 30s with acute or convalescent COVID-19. V usage is TRBV7-9 and J usage is TRBJ2-1; 10 bases fit TRBD2. The material sequenced was peripheral blood. DNA of the CDR3: TGTGCCAGCAGCTTAAGAGCGGGGGGGTACAATGAGCAGTTCTTC. Translated, it gives CASSLRAGGYNEQFF.